This T cell receptor (beta chain) came from a study of quantifying T cell responses using KT2 cells. Looking at the study overall: RNA was reverse transcribed with TCR alpha and beta constant-region primers.

As regards this clonotype: Its antigen is not identified.

An oligo carrying a UMI was ligated to the cDNA 3' end. An equimolar mix of RC1.1 and RC1.2 primed the beta chain across TRBC1 and TRBC2. TCRdb processed the UMI-ligation and nested PCR reads anew with MiXCR; each CDR3 protein has one entry. Of approximately 57,000 distinct CDR3 sequences in the sample, approximately 13% were seen once. Unfractionated PBMC were spiked with known numbers of KT2 clone cells. The V and J ends lost 7 bases and 3 bases, in that order; junction bases with no gene match: 10. This CDR3 is 16 amino acids long. CDR1 is MNHNY and CDR2 is SVGAGI in the germline V gene (reference sequence). Study-level points and caveats: The number of KT2 alpha and beta sequences was a linear function of input KT2 cells.

Sequencing was performed on PBMCs spiked with cells of the T cell clone KT2. V and J are TRBV6-6 and TRBJ1-5; the match to TRBD1 covers 9 bases. This TCR was recovered from a human donor. CDR3 DNA sequence: TGTGCCAGCATTGGCGCCTGGACAGGGGACAATCAGCCCCAGCATTTT. It translates to CASIGAWTGDNQPQHF.